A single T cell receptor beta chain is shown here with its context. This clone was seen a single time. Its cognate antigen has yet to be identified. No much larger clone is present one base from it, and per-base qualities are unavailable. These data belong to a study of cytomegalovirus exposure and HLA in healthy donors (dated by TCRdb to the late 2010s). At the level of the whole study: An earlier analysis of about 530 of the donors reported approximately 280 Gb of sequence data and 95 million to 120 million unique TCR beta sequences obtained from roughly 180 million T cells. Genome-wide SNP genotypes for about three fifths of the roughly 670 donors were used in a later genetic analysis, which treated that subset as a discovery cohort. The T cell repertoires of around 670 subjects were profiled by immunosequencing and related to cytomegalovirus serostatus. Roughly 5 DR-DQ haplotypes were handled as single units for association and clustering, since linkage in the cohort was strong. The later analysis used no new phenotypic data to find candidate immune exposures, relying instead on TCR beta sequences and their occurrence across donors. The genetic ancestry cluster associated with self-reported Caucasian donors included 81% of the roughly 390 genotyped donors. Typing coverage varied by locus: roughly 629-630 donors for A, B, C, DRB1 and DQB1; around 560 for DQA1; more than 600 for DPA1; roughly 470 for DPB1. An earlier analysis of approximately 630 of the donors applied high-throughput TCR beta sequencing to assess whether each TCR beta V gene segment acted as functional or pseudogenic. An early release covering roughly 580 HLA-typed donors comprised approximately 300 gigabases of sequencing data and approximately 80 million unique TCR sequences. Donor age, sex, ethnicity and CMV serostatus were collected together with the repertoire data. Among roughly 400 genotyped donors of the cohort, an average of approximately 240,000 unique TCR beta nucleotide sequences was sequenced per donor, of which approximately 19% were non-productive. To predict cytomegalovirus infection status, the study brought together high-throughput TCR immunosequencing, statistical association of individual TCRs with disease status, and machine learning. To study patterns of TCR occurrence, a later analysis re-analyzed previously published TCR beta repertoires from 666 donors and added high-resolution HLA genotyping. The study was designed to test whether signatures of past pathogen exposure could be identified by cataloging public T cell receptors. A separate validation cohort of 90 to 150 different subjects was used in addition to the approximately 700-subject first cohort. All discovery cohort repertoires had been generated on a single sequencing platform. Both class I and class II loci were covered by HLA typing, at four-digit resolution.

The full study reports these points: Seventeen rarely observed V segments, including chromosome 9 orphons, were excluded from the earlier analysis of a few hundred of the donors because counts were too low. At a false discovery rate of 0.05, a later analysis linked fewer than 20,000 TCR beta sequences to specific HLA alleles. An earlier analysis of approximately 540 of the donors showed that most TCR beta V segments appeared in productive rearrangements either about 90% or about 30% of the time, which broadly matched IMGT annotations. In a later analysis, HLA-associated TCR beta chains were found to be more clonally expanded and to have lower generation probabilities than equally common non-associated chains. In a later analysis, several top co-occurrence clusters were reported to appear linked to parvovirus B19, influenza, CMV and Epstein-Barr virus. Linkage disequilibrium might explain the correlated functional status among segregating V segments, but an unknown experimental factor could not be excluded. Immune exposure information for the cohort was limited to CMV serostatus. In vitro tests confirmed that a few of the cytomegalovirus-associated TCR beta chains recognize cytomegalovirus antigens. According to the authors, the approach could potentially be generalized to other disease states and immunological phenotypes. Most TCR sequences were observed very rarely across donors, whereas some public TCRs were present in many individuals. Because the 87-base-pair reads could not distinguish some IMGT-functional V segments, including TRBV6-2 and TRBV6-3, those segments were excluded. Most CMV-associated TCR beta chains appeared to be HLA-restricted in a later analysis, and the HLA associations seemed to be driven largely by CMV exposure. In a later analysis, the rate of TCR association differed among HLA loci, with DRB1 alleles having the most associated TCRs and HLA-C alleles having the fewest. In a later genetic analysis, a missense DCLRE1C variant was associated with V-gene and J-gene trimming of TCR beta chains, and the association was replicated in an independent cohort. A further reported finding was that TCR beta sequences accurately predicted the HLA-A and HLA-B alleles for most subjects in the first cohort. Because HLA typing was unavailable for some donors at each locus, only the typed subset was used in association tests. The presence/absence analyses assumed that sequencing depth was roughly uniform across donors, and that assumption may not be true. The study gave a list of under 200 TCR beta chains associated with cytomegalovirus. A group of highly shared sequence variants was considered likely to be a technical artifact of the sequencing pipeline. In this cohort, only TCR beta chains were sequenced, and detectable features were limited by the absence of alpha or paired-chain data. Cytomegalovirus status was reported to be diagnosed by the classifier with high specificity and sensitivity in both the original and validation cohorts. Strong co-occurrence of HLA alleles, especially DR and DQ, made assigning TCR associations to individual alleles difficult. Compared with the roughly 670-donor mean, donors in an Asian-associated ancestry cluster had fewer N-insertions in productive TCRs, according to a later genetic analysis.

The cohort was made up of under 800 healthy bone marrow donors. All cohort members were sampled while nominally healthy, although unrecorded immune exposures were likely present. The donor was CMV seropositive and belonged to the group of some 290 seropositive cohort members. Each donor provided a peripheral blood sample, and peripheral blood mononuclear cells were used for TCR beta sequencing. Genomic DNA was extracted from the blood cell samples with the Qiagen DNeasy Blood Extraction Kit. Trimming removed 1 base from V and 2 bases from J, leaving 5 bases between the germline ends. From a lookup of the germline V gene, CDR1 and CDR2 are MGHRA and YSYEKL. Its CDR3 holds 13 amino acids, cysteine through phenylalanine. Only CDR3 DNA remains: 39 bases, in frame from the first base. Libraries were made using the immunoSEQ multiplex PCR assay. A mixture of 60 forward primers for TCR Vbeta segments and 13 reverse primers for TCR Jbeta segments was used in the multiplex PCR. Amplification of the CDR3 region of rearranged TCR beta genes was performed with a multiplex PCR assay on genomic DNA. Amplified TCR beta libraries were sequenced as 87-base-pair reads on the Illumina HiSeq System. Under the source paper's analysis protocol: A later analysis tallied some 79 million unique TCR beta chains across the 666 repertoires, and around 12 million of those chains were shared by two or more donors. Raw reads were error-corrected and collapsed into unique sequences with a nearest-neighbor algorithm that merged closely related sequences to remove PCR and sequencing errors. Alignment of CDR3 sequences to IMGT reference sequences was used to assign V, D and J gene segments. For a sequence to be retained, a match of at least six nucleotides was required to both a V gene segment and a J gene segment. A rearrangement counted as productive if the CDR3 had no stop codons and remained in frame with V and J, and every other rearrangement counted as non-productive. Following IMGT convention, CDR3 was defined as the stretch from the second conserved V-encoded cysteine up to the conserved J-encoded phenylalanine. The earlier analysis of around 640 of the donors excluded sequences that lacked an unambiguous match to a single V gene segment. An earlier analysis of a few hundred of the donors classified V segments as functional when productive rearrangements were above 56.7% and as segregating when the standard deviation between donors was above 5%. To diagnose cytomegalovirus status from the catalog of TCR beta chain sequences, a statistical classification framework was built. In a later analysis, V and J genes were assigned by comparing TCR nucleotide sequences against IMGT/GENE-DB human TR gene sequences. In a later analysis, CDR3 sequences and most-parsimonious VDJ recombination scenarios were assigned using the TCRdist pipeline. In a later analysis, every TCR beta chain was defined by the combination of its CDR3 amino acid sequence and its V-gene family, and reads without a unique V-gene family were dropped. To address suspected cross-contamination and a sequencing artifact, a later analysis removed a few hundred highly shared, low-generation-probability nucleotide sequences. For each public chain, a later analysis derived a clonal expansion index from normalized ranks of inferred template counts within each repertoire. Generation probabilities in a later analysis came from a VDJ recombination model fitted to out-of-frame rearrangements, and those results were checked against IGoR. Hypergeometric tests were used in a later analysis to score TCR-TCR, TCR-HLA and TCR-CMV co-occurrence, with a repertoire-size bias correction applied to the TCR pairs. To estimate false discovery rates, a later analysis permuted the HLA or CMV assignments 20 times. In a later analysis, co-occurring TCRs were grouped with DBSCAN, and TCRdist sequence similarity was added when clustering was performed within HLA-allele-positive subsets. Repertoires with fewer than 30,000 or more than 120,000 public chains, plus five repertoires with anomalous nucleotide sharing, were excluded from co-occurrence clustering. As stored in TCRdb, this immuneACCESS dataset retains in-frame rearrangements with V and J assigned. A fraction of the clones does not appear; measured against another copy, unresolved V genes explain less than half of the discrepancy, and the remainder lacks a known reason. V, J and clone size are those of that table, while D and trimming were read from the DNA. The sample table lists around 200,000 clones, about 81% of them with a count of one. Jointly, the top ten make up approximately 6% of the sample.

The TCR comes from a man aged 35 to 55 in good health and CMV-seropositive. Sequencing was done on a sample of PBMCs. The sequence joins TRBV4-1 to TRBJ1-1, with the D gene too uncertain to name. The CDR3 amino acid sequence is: CASSQGANTEAFF. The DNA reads TGCGCCAGCAGCCAAGGGGCAAACACTGAAGCTTTCTTT.